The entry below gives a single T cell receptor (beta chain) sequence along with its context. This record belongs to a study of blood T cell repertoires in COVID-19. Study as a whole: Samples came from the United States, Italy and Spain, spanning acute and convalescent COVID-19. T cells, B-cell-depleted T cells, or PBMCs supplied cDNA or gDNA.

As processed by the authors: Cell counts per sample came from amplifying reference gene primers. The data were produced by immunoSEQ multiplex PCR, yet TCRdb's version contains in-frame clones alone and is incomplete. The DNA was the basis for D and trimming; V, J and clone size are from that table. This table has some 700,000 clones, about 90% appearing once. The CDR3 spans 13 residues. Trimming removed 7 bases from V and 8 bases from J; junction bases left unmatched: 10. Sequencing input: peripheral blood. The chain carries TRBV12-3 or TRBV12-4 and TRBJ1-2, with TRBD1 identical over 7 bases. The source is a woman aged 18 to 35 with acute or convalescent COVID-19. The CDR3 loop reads CASTSGGTEGYTF. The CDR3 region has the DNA TGTGCCAGCACCTCAGGGGGGACGGAGGGCTACACCTTC.